This T cell receptor beta chain appears in the sequencing data of a study of blood T cell repertoires in COVID-19. Study details: There were acute and convalescent COVID-19 samples, and they came from the United States, Italy and Spain.

Assay: immunoSEQ multiplex PCR; the TCRdb copy retains only in-frame clones and omits some. The sample contains about 340,000 clones, 65% to 90% of which appear only once. V was trimmed by 4 bases and J by 3 bases, leaving 12 bases between them. Germline CDR1 LGHDT, CDR2 YNNKEL (reference sequence). This CDR3 is 14 amino acids long. V is TRBV3-1 (or the pseudogene TRBV3-2) and J is TRBJ1-1, with TRBD1 as a possible D gene (5 bases). The TCR comes from a woman aged 40 to 50 with acute COVID-19. Sample: PBMCs or T cells enriched from blood (not recorded which). The CDR3 spells CASSLIWGDTEAFF. The CDR3 DNA reads TGTGCCAGCAGCCTTATCTGGGGGGACACTGAAGCTTTCTTT.